This T cell receptor (beta chain) was obtained from a study of T-cell memory formation after mild COVID-19. This clonotype was seen more than once but under ten times. Its antigen is undetermined. The CDR3 sequence is 18 residues long. Germline trimming cut 0 bases from V and 3 bases from J; bases unmatched to any gene: 11. Germline CDR1 reads SGHAT; CDR2 reads FQNNGV. Findings and caveats of the study: Mainly CM and EM harbored the contracting CD4+ clones; mainly EMRA harbored the CD8+ ones.

TCRdb re-called the 5' RACE reads with MiXCR, one entry per CDR3 protein. The table includes tens of thousands of distinct CDR3 sequences, roughly 14% detected once. This chain uses TRBV11-2 with TRBJ2-7, with 10 bases matching TRBD2. Sample: PBMCs or a T cell subset sorted from them (not recorded which). This TCR was sampled from an adult woman who had mild COVID-19 (a few samples of this study predate the infection). Cell type and time point are not known. CDR3 sequence reads: CASSLDWPSGSRYYEQYF. DNA for the CDR3: TGTGCCAGCAGCTTAGATTGGCCTAGCGGGAGTCGTTACTACGAGCAGTACTTC.